The sequence of this T cell receptor (beta chain) was determined in a study of shared clonotypes between healthy human individuals. Looking at the study overall: Each donor's CD4 naive and CD4 memory cells filled three plates apiece, CD8 naive two, and CD8 memory one.

Germline assignment: CDR1 SGHTA and CDR2 FQGNSA. The CDR3 spans 12 residues. Trimming cost V 3 bases and J 3 bases, with 4 bases left between them. Clones were sequenced by immunoSEQ multiplex PCR, and TCRdb holds only the in-frame ones, with some missing. The sample lists approximately 2.1 million clones; over 85% were seen once. To note about this clone: In the same sample, other DNA sequences code for this CDR3.

The chain combines TRBV7-2 with TRBJ2-3; D is unclear. This clonotype was sampled from a man aged 18 to 29 in good health. Some clones in this sample may be carry-over from other donors' samples. Sequencing input: naive CD4+ T cells from PBMCs. Described subset: CD45RA+ positively selected. In DNA, the CDR3 is TGTGCCAGCAGCTTTAATACAGATACGCAGTATTTT. It encodes CASSFNTDTQYF.